This T cell receptor (beta chain) was found in a study of blood T cell repertoires in COVID-19. Background on the study: Samples of COVID-19 (acute and convalescent) were obtained from the United States, Italy and Spain. The cDNA or gDNA used as material had been derived from T cells, B-cell-depleted T cells, or PBMCs.

The authors' processing: Amplifying reference gene primers gave estimates of nucleated cell counts. Libraries were prepared by immunoSEQ multiplex PCR; TCRdb keeps only in-frame clonotypes and omits some of them. V and J calls and clone size are those listed in that table; D and trimming were worked out from the DNA. Of fewer than 150,000 clones in the sample, around 79% were seen once. The CDR3 loop spans 16 amino acids. Germline V gene lookup returns CDR1 SGDLS and CDR2 YYNGEE. With 4 bases clipped from V and 8 bases from J, the junction kept 13 bases outside the gene matches. The TCR originated in a man in his forties or fifties with acute or convalescent COVID-19. V usage is TRBV9 and J usage is TRBJ1-2; 11 bases are shared with TRBD1. Source material: peripheral blood. Written as DNA, the CDR3 is TGTGCCAGCAGCCCCCGGACAGGGGGCGCACGGGAGGGCTACACCTTC. Amino acid sequence: CASSPRTGGAREGYTF.